This T cell receptor beta chain was sequenced in a study of PD-1 blockade in classical Hodgkin lymphoma. TCRdb's copy holds only in-frame clones and misses some; the assay was immunoSEQ multiplex PCR. The data hold tens of thousands of clones, with around 86% observed a single time. Each patient experienced a relapse that followed autologous stem cell transplantation, and brentuximab vedotin exposure varied. Out of thawed PBMCs, magnetic negative selection purified CD4+ T cells. Best responses included complete response and partial response; otherwise, the best response was progressive disease. In germline, CDR1 is KGHSH, CDR2 LQKENI. CDR3 size: 13 residues. With 2 bases removed from V and 7 bases from J, the gap between germline ends came to 12 bases.

The chain combines TRBV18 with TRBJ2-7; D possibly corresponds to TRBD1 (5 bases). The sequence was obtained from a human donor with classical Hodgkin lymphoma. Sequencing used CD4+ T cells from blood, obtained at baseline. In DNA form, the CDR3 reads TGTGCCAGCTCACCAAATACCGACAGAGAGCAGTACTTC. Its translation: CASSPNTDREQYF.